The 24 T cell receptor beta chains below all came from one sample that was sequenced in a study of neurological immune-mediated disorders. The sample's time point: longitudinal time-point 2. TCRdb independently ran MiXCR on the 5' RACE reads; one entry per CDR3 protein. The sample consists of tens of thousands of distinct CDR3 sequences, roughly an eighth of them appearing once. The source material was PBMCs. These receptors originate from a female donor with HTLV-1-associated myelopathy (HAM/TSP).

In its sample, this clonotype was seen many times. The CDR3 coding sequence is TGCGCCAGCAGCTGGGTAGGGGCGGGGCAAGAGACCCAGTACTTC. Its translation: CASSWVGAGQETQYF. V is TRBV5-1 and J is TRBJ2-5, with D tentatively TRBD2 (6 bases). Germline values: CDR1 SGHRS, CDR2 YFSETQ. Trimming stripped 3 bases from V and 2 bases from J, with 14 bases between. The CDR3 is 15 amino acids.

This clonotype was counted ten times or more. CDR3 sequence: CASSLALGQLYEQYF. DNA of the CDR3: TGTGCCAGCAGTTTAGCCCTCGGACAGCTCTACGAGCAGTACTTC. This chain joins TRBV12-3 or TRBV12-4 and TRBJ2-7; D perhaps matches TRBD1 (6 bases). Trimming pared 0 bases from V and 3 bases from J, leaving 12 bases between. The CDR3 contains 15 residues.

This clonotype was counted ten times or more. V is TRBV28 and J is TRBJ2-4; possible D gene TRBD1, 6 bases. V was trimmed by 3 bases and J by 5 bases, leaving 17 bases between them. CDR1 MDHEN and CDR2 SYDVKM come from the germline V gene. The CDR3 has 16 residues. The CDR3 DNA reads TGTGCCAGCAGTTTGGGCAGGGGAGTGTTACAAAACATTCAGTACTTC. This sequence encodes CASSLGRGVLQNIQYF.

This clonotype was found many times. The gene calls are TRBV6-5 and TRBJ2-5; no clear D gene. The CDR3 length is 14 residues. V was cut by 6 bases and J by 0 bases, with 11 bases left in between. The V gene's germline CDR1 is MNHEY and CDR2 SVGAGI. The CDR3 DNA is TGTGCCAGCAGGGGATTAGGGTACCAAGAGACCCAGTACTTC. Encoded protein: CASRGLGYQETQYF.

This clonotype was detected ten times or more. The CDR3 region has the DNA TGTGCCAGCAGTTACCGGGACGTTTGGACCGGGGAGCTGTTTTTT. This gives the protein CASSYRDVWTGELFF. The chain carries TRBV6-6 and TRBJ2-2; the D gene could be TRBD1 or TRBD2 (5 bases each). V dropped 2 bases and J dropped 5 bases, with 12 bases sitting between them. CDR1 is MNHNY, CDR2 SVGAGI, per germline (reference sequence). This CDR3 is built from 15 residues.

This clonotype was counted at least ten times. The chain couples TRBV2 to TRBJ1-5; D is possibly TRBD1 (5 bases). V gave up 6 bases and J gave up 2 bases, with 17 bases separating them. This CDR3 has 16 amino acids. Germline-derived CDR1 and CDR2 are SNHLY and FYNNEI. The CDR3 DNA is TGTGCCAGCAGAGGACATCCTGCTAGGGGCAATCAGCCCCAGCATTTT. Translating it yields CASRGHPARGNQPQHF.

This clonotype was recorded many times. This sequence joins TRBV7-2 and TRBJ2-6, with 13 bases lining up with TRBD2. The CDR3 spans 19 residues. The V gene's germline CDR1 is SGHTA and CDR2 FQGNSA. After removal of 4 bases from V and 0 bases from J, the junction contained 6 bases not matched to a gene. CDR3 DNA: TGTGCCAGCAGCTCGCAGAGGACTAGCGGGGGCTCTGGGGCCAACGTCCTGACTTTC. It encodes CASSSQRTSGGSGANVLTF. Using reference TRBV7-2 and TRBJ2-6 for the parts outside the CDR3, the full variable domain is GAGVSQSPSNKVTEKGKDVELRCDPISGHTALYWYRQSLGQGLEFLIYFQGNSAPDKSGLPSDRFSAERTGGSVSTLTIQRTQQEDSAVYLCASSSQRTSGGSGANVLTFGAGSRLTVL.

The V gene is TRBV14, the J gene TRBJ1-5; D unclear. The V end was cut by 3 bases, the J end by 4 bases, with 16 bases between. The CDR3 has 16 residues. CDR1 and CDR2 from the germline V gene are SGHDN and FVKESK. CDR3 amino acids: CASSHPLTWENQPQHF. CDR3 bases: TGTGCCAGCAGCCACCCCCTGACATGGGAAAATCAGCCCCAGCATTTT. The full variable domain, completed using reference TRBV14 and TRBJ1-5, is EAGVTQFPSHSVIEKGQTVTLRCDPISGHDNLYWYRRVMGKEIKFLLHFVKESKQDESGMPNNRFLAERTGGTYSTLKVQPAELEDSGVYFCASSHPLTWENQPQHFGDGTRLSIL.

This clonotype was recorded at least ten times. This chain joins TRBV27 and TRBJ2-3, with 14 bases that match TRBD2. The CDR3 is made up of 17 amino acids. The germline gives CDR1 MNHEY, CDR2 SMNVEV (reference sequence). V lost 5 bases and J lost 5; bases outside the gene matches: 9. CDR3 nucleotides: TGTGCCAGCAGTGCCCTGACTAGCGGGGGGGCGAAAGATACGCAGTATTTT. Amino acid sequence: CASSALTSGGAKDTQYF.

This clonotype was counted at least ten times. The V gene is TRBV5-6, the J gene TRBJ1-6, with D hard to call. CDR3 length: 13 residues. The V gene lost 7 bases and the J gene lost 16 bases, with 21 bases spanning the gap. CDR1 is SGHDT, CDR2 YYEEEE, per germline. The CDR3 here is CASRVAPGIVLHF. CDR3 bases: TGTGCCAGCCGCGTTGCCCCCGGTATCGTGCTCCACTTT. The full variable domain, with the rest looked up from reference TRBV5-6 and TRBJ1-6, is DAGVTQSPTHLIKTRGQQVTLRCSPKSGHDTVSWYQQALGQGPQFIFQYYEEEERQRGNFPDRFSGHQFPNYSSELNVNALLLGDSALYLCASRVAPGIVLHFGNGTRLTVT.

This clonotype was recorded at least ten times. This chain uses TRBV20-1 with TRBJ2-2; 7 bases are shared with TRBD1. After removal of 1 base from V and 1 base from J, the junction contained 0 bases not matched to a gene. Germline loops: CDR1 DFQATT, CDR2 SNEGSKA (reference sequence). The CDR3 totals 14 residues. The CDR3 sequence: CSARGTGNTGELFF. In nucleotides, the CDR3 is TGCAGTGCTAGAGGGACAGGGAACACCGGGGAGCTGTTTTTT.

This clonotype was observed at least ten times. The V call is TRBV5-1, the J call TRBJ2-3; tentative D call: TRBD1 (6 bases). V was shortened by 0 bases and J by 0 bases, with 17 bases between the two germline ends. Germline loops: CDR1 SGHRS, CDR2 YFSETQ. The CDR3 consists of 18 residues. CDR3 residues: CASSLASGARISTDTQYF. The CDR3 DNA reads as TGCGCCAGCAGCTTGGCATCAGGGGCCCGAATTAGCACAGATACGCAGTATTTT.

This rearrangement joins TRBV5-6 to TRBJ1-4; D is ambiguous. Trimming left V 2 bases short and J 7 bases short, with 12 bases between. The CDR3 covers 14 residues. Germline CDR1 reads SGHDT; CDR2 reads YYEEEE. CDR3 DNA sequence: TGTGCCAGCAGCTTCCCGCCCTGGGGTGAAAAACTGTTTTTT. Translated: CASSFPPWGEKLFF.

This clonotype appeared many times. V gene TRBV7-7 combines with J gene TRBJ2-5, with TRBD1 as a possible D gene (5 bases). Trimming took off 5 bases at V and 5 bases at J, with 18 bases between the two ends. The CDR3 runs 15 residues. Germline V gene sequence: CDR1 SSHAT, CDR2 FNYEAQ (reference sequence). The DNA for the CDR3 is TGTGCCAGCAGCATTTCGACAGCGCCAGGGGAGACCCAGTACTTC. The encoded protein is CASSISTAPGETQYF.

There are many counts of this clonotype. The chain uses TRBV5-1 and TRBJ1-5, with no clear D. The germline gives CDR1 SGHRS, CDR2 YFSETQ. The CDR3 spans 15 residues. Between the trimmed V and J ends, which lost 0 bases and 2 bases, there was a span of 9 bases. CDR3 amino acids: CASSLGRDGNQPQHF. CDR3 coding DNA: TGCGCCAGCAGCTTGGGGAGGGATGGCAATCAGCCCCAGCATTTT.

This clonotype has ten or more counts. The chain links TRBV20-1 to TRBJ2-1; the match to TRBD1 covers 7 bases. After removal of 1 base from V and 3 bases from J, the junction contained 12 bases not matched to a gene. Germline V CDR1 and CDR2: DFQATT, SNEGSKA (reference sequence). The CDR3 spans 17 residues. Written as DNA, the CDR3 is TGCAGTGCTAGAGCCCCCTCACTCCGGGACAGCTACAATGAGCAGTTCTTC. It encodes CSARAPSLRDSYNEQFF.

This clonotype was recorded at least ten times. The CDR3 is CSVVQGAGQPQHF. CDR3 nucleotide sequence: TGCAGCGTTGTTCAAGGGGCGGGACAGCCCCAGCATTTT. The rearrangement joins TRBV29-1 to TRBJ1-5, with D perhaps TRBD1 (5 bases). CDR3 length: 13 residues. V was cut by 4 bases and J by 7 bases, with 14 bases left in between. Germline V gene lookup returns CDR1 SQVTM and CDR2 ANQGSEA.

This clonotype was seen at least ten times. J is TRBJ2-2 and V is TRBV5-1; the D gene is possibly TRBD1 (6 bases). The CDR3 has 14 amino acids. CDR1 is SGHRS and CDR2 is YFSETQ in the germline V gene. The V gene lost 7 bases and the J gene lost 6 bases, with 16 bases spanning the gap. The CDR3 region has the DNA TGCGCCAGCTTCGGCTGGGGGCTCGCCGGGGAGCTGTTTTTT. Translated: CASFGWGLAGELFF.

Regarding this clonotype: A read error may be the cause here, since a much bigger clone is one base away. The V call is TRBV9, the J call TRBJ2-3; 7 bases align to TRBD1. This CDR3 spans 14 amino acids. CDR1 and CDR2 (germline): SGDLS, YYNGEE. CDR3 sequence: CASSPGQPTYTQYF. The CDR3 DNA is TGTGCCAGCAGCCCGGGACAGCCCACATATACGCAGTATTTT.

This clonotype was recorded many times. The gene calls are TRBV9 and TRBJ1-1; D not certain. V was shortened by 4 bases and J by 0 bases, with 10 bases between the two germline ends. The CDR3 totals 14 residues. Germline lookup yields CDR1 SGDLS and CDR2 YYNGEE. CDR3 sequence (DNA): TGTGCCAGCAGCCCCCACATGCTGAACACTGAAGCTTTCTTT. Amino acid sequence: CASSPHMLNTEAFF.

There are many counts of this clonotype. The chain uses TRBV6-1 and TRBJ2-2, with 10 bases fitting TRBD2. The V gene end was trimmed by 6 bases and the J gene end by 1 base; junction bases not matched to a gene: 5. The CDR3 runs to 16 residues. Germline loops: CDR1 MNHNS, CDR2 SASEGT. The CDR3 here is CASRASGGQNTGELFF. The DNA for the CDR3 is TGTGCCAGCAGAGCTAGCGGGGGCCAGAACACCGGGGAGCTGTTTTTT.

A few counts support this clonotype. The gene calls are TRBV3-1 and TRBJ2-3; the match to TRBD2 covers 9 bases. CDR1 is LGHDT and CDR2 is YNNKEL in the germline V gene (reference sequence). The CDR3 consists of 17 residues. V dropped 0 bases and J dropped 3; count of bases not matched to a gene: 7. CDR3 nucleotides: TGTGCCAGCAGCCAAGATGGAGCGGGGGGCGGGACAGATACGCAGTATTTT. It is translated as CASSQDGAGGGTDTQYF.

This clonotype came up many times. The chain joins TRBV20-1 to TRBJ1-4; 9 bases align to TRBD1. V was clipped by 6 bases and J by 1 base; unmatched bases: 3. CDR3 size: 14 residues. CDR1 is DFQATT, CDR2 SNEGSKA, per germline (reference sequence). This CDR3 is CSASDRGTNEKLFF. The CDR3 DNA reads TGCAGTGCGTCGGACAGGGGAACTAATGAAAAACTGTTTTTT.

Ten or more counts support this clonotype. The chain carries TRBV9 and TRBJ2-1, with unresolved D. Germline V gives CDR1 SGDLS, CDR2 YYNGEE. With 4 bases removed from V and 4 bases from J, the gap between germline ends came to 9 bases. The CDR3 extends over 13 amino acids. CDR3 region: CASSPPSYNEQFF. In DNA, the CDR3 is TGTGCCAGCAGCCCCCCCTCATACAATGAGCAGTTCTTC.